The clone carrying this T cell receptor (beta chain) was counted ten times or more. The antigen remains undetermined. The data stem from a study of early T cells in non-severe SARS-CoV-2 infection. General study points: Database matching using VDJdb favored anti-spike CD8 responses, with private and CD4 specificities left missing.

Each cDNA molecule carried a unique molecular identifier. TCRdb analysed the 5' RACE reads with MiXCR anew, one entry per CDR3 protein. The data contain about 29,000 distinct CDR3 sequences, roughly 4.5% of them seen just once; the ten biggest clones take up about an eighth. This CDR3 contains 14 residues. Looked up from germline, CDR1 is LGHNA and CDR2 is YNFKEQ. Germline trimming cut 6 bases from V and 0 bases from J; bases unmatched to any gene: 5. The sample comprised whole blood. The chain has TRBV4-2 and TRBJ2-7, with TRBD2 identical over 7 bases. This TCR was recovered from an adult who was a healthcare worker with PCR-confirmed SARS-CoV-2 infection or an uninfected control (not recorded which). Written as DNA, the CDR3 is TGTGCCAGCAGTACCGGGGGGAGCTCCTACGAGCAGTACTTC. Encoded protein: CASSTGGSSYEQYF.